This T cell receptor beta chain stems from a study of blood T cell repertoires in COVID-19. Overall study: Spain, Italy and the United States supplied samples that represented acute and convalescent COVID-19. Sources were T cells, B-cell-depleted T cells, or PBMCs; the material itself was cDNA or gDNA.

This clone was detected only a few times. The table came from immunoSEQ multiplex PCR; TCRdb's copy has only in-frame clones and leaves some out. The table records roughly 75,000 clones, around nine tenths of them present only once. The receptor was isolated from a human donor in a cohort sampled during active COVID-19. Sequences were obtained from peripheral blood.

CDR3 sequence (DNA): TGCAGCGTTTTTTCGGTTTTACACAATGAGCAGTTCTTC. It translates to CSVFSVLHNEQFF. V usage is TRBV29-1 and J usage is TRBJ2-1; no reliable D call. CDR3 length: 13 amino acids. V dropped 5 bases and J dropped 5 bases, with 13 bases sitting between them. CDR1 and CDR2 (germline): SQVTM, ANQGSEA.